This T cell receptor beta chain is from a study of cytomegalovirus exposure and HLA in healthy donors. Notes on the study in general: Further analysis, carried out later, found HLA-associated TCR beta chains more clonally expanded than equally common other chains. Through in vitro validation, three CMV-associated chains were shown to be specific for CMV antigens.

A word on this clone: Its antigen is currently unknown.

In the PCR, 60 Vbeta and 13 Jbeta primers were used. Sequenced by immunoSEQ multiplex PCR; TCRdb stores in-frame clones only, minus some. The sample holds about 140,000 clones; under 70% are singletons and the top ten take approximately 6.5%. This CDR3 has 13 residues. V lost 1 base and J lost 5, with 6 bases in between. Germline loops: CDR1 SGHVS, CDR2 FNYEAQ. This receptor was taken from an older woman in good health and CMV-seronegative. This chain links TRBV7-6 with TRBJ1-5; D gene uncertain. The sequencing input was PBMCs. The CDR3 here is CASSLGFDQPQHF. The CDR3 DNA follows: TGTGCCAGCAGCTTAGGTTTCGATCAGCCCCAGCATTTT. Full variable domain (remainder filled in from reference TRBV7-6 and TRBJ1-5): GAGVSQSPRYKVTKRGQDVALRCDPISGHVSLYWYRQALGQGPEFLTYFNYEAQQDKSGLPNDRFSAERPEGSISTLTIQRTEQRDSAMYRCASSLGFDQPQHFGDGTRLSIL.